This entry features one TCR beta chain sequence. Germline lookup yields CDR1 SGHRS and CDR2 YFSETQ. V lost 3 bases and J lost 6; bases outside the gene matches: 15. The length of the CDR3 is 17 residues. The data stem from a study of blood T cell repertoires in COVID-19. Authors' analysis steps: From reference gene primer amplification, estimates of nucleated cell counts were derived. Assay used: immunoSEQ multiplex PCR; TCRdb lists only in-frame clones, some missing. The V and J calls and clone size come from that table; D and trimming were worked out from the DNA. This table holds about 99,000 clones, roughly 84% found once.

This TCR was sampled from a man between 65 and 80 years old with active or convalescent COVID-19. The J gene is TRBJ2-7, the V gene TRBV5-1; 10 bases agree with TRBD1. The sequencing sample was made of peripheral blood. CDR3 in amino acids: CASSWNPVGTGAFEQYF. CDR3 coding DNA: TGCGCCAGCAGCTGGAATCCGGTAGGGACAGGGGCTTTCGAGCAGTACTTC.